This TCR beta chain derives from a study of cytomegalovirus exposure and HLA in healthy donors. Findings and limits, study-wide: A missense DCLRE1C variant was associated with V- and J-gene trimming of TCR beta chains in a later analysis, and an independent cohort replicated the association. The authors later found TCR association rates varying by HLA locus, with DRB1 most and HLA-C fewest.

On this clone itself: Its target is unknown.

This CDR3 is built from 15 residues. V shed 4 bases and J 1 base; nucleotides not matched to a gene: 4. Germline V gene data show CDR1 as SNHLY and CDR2 as FYNNEI. The PCR employed 60 Vbeta primers together with 13 Jbeta primers. The repertoire was sequenced with immunoSEQ multiplex PCR; TCRdb's copy has only in-frame clones and lacks some. This sample has approximately 150,000 clones; roughly 77% occur once, and the top ten carry roughly 4.5%. There were likely unrecorded immune exposures, though donors were nominally healthy when sampled. The rearrangement links TRBV2 to TRBJ1-3; 7 bases align to TRBD1. This TCR came from a man in his late teens or twenties in good health and CMV-seropositive. The sequencing sample was made of PBMCs. CDR3 nucleotide sequence: TGTGCCAGCAGTGGCCAGACAGGGTCTGGAAACACCATATATTTT. Translated, it gives CASSGQTGSGNTIYF.